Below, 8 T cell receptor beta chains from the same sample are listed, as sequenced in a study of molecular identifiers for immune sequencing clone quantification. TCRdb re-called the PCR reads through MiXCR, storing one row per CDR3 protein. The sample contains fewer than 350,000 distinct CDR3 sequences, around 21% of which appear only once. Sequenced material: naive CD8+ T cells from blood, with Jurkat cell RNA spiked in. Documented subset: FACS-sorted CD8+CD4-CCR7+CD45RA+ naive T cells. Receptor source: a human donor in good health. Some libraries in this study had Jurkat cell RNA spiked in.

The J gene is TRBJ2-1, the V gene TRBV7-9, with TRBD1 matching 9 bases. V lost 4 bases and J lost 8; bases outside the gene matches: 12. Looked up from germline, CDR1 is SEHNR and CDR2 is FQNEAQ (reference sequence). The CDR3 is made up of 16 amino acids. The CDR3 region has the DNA TGTGCCAGCAGCTCACCCGGGACAGGGATGAAGTATGAGCAGTTCTTC. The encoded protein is CASSSPGTGMKYEQFF.

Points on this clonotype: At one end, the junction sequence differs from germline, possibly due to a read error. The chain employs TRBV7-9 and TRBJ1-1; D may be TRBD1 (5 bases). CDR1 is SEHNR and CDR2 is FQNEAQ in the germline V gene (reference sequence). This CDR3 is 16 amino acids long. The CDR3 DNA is TGTGCCAGCAGCCCCACCCTGGGGCAGAAGAACGCTGAAGCTCTCTTT. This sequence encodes CASSPTLGQKNAEALF.

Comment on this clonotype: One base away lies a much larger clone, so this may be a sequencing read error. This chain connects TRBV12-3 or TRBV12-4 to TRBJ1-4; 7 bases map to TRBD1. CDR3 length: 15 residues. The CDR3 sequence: CASSYGKGADERLFF. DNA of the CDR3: TGTGCCAGCAGTTATGGGAAGGGGGCTGATGAAAGACTGTTTTTT.

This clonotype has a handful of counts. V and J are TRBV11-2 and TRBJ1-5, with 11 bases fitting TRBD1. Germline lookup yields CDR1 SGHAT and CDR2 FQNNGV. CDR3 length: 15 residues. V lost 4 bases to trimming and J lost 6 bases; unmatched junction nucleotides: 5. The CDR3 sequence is CASSYGQGAGQPQHF. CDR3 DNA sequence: TGTGCCAGCAGCTATGGACAGGGGGCAGGTCAGCCCCAGCATTTT.

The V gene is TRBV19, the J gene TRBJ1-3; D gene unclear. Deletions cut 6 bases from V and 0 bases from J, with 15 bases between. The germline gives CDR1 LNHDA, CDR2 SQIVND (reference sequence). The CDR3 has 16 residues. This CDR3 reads CASSRKMDRSGNTIYF. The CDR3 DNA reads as TGTGCCAGTAGCCGCAAGATGGACCGCTCTGGAAACACCATATATTTT.

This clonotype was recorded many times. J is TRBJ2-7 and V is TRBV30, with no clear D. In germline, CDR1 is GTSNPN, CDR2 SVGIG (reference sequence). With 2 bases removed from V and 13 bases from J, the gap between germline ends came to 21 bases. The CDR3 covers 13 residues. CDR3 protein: CAWSSDPPRGKYF. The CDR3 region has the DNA TGTGCCTGGAGTTCGGACCCGCCTCGTGGGAAATACTTC.

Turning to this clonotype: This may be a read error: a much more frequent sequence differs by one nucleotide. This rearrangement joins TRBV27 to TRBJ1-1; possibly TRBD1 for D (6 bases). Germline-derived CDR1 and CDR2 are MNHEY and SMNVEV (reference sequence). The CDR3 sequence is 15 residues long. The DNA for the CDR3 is TGTGCCAGCAGTTCGGGGGCAGTGTCGAACACTGGAGCTTTCTTT. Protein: CASSSGAVSNTGAFF.

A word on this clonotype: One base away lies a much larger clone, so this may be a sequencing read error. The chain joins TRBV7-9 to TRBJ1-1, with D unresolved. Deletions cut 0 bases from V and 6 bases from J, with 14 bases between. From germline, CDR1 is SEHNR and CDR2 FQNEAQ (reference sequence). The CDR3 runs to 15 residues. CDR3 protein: CASSLAPGWEAEAFF. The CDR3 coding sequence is TGTGCCAGCAGCTTAGCGCCGGGTTGGGAGGCTGAAGCTTTCTTT.